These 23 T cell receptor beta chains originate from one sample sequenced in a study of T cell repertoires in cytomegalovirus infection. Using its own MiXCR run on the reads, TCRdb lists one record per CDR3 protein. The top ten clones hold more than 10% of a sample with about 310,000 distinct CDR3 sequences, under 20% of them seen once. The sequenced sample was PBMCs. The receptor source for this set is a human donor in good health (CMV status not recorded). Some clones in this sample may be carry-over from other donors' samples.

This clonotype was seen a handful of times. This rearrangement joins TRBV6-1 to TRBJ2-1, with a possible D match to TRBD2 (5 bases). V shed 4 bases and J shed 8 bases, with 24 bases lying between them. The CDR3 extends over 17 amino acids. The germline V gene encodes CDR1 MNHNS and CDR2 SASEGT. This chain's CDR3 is CASSGGPPVPTGDEQFF. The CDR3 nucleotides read TGTGCCAGCAGTGGAGGGCCCCCGGTCCCCACGGGCGATGAGCAGTTCTTC.

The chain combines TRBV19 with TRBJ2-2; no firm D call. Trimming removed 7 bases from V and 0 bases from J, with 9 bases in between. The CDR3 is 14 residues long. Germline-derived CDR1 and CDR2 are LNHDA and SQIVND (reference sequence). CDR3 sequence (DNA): TGTGCCAGTACTGACGGACCGAACACCGGGGAGCTGTTTTTT. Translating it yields CASTDGPNTGELFF.

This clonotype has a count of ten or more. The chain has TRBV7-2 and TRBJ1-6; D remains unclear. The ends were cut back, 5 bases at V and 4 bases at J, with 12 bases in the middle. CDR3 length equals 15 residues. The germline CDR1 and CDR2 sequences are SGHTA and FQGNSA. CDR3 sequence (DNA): TGTGCCAGCAGCCCCCGTGGGGATTATAATTCACCCCTCCACTTT. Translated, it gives CASSPRGDYNSPLHF.

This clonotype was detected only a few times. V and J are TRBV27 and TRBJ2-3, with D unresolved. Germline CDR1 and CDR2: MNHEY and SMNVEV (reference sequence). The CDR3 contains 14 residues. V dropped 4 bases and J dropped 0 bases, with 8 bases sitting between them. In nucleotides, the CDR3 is TGTGCCAGCAGTTGGGGTGCTAGCACAGATACGCAGTATTTT. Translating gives CASSWGASTDTQYF.

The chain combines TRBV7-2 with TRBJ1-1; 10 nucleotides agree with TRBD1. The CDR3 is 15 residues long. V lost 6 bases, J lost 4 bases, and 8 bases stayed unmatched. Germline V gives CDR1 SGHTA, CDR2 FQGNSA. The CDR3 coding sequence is TGTGCCAGCAGACGACAGGGGGCCATTACCACTGAAGCTTTCTTT. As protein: CASRRQGAITTEAFF.

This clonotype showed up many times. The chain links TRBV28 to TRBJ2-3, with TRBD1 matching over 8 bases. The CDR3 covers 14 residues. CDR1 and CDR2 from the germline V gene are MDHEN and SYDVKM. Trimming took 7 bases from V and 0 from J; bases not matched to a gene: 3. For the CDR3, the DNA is TGTGCCAGCACGACAGGGGCTAGCACAGATACGCAGTATTTT. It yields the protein CASTTGASTDTQYF.

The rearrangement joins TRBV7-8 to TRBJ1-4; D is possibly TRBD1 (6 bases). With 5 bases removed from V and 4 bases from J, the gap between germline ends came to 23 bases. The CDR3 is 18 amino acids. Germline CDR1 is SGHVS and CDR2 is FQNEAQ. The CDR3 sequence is CASSPSGGPSLNNEKLFF. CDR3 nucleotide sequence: TGTGCCAGCAGCCCAAGCGGGGGGCCGAGTCTAAATAATGAAAAACTGTTTTTT.

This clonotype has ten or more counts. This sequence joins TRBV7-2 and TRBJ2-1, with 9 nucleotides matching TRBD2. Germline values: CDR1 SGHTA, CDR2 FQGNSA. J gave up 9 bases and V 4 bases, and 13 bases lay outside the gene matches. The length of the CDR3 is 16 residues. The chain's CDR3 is CASSWPFGGGAGEQFF. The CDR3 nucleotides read TGTGCCAGCAGCTGGCCCTTCGGCGGGGGGGCGGGTGAGCAGTTCTTC.

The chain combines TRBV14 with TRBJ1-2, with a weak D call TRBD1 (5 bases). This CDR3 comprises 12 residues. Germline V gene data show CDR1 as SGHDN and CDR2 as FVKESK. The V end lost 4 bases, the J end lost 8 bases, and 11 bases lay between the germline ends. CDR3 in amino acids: CASSRGTTGYTF. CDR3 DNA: TGTGCCAGCAGCCGCGGGACGACCGGCTACACCTTC.

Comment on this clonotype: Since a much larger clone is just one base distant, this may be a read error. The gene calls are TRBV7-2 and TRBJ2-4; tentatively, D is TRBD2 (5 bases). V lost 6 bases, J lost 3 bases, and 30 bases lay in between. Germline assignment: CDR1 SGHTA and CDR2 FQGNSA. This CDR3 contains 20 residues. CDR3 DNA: TGTGCCAGCAGTCCCAGAGCGTACCCGGGCGCCGTGGGAGACAAAAACATTCAGTACTTC. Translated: CASSPRAYPGAVGDKNIQYF.

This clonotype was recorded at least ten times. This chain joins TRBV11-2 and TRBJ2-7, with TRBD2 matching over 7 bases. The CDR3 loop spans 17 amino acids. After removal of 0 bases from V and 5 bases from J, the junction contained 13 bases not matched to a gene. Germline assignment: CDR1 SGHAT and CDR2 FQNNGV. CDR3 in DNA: TGTGCCAGCAGCTTAGAAAGCGGGGTGTACTTTAGTCACGAGCAGTACTTC. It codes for CASSLESGVYFSHEQYF.

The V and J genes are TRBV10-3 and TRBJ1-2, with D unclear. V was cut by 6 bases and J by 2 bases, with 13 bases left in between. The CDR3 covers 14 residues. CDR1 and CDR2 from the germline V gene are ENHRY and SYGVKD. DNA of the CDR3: TGTGCCATCAGATCAGGCTATCCCAACTATGGCTACACCTTC. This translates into CAIRSGYPNYGYTF.

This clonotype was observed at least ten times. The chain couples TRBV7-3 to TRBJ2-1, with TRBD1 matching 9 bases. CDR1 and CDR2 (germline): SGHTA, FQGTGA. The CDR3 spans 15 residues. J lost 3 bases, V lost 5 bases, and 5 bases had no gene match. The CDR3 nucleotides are TGTGCCAGCAGCGAGGGGACAGGGAGCTACAATGAGCAGTTCTTC. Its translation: CASSEGTGSYNEQFF.

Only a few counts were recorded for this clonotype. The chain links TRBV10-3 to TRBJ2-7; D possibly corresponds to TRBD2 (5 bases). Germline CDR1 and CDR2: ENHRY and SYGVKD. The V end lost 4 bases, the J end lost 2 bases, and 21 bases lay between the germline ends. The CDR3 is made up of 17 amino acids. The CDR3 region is CAISVLVEKGDPYEQYF. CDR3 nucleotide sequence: TGTGCCATCAGTGTGTTGGTGGAGAAGGGAGACCCCTACGAGCAGTACTTC.

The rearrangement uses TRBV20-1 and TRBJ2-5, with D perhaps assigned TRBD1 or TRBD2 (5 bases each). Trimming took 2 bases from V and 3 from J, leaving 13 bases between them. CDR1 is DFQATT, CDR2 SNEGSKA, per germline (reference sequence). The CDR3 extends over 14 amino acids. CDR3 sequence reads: CSARYRDVEETQYF. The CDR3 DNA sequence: TGCAGTGCTAGATATAGGGACGTCGAAGAGACCCAGTACTTC.

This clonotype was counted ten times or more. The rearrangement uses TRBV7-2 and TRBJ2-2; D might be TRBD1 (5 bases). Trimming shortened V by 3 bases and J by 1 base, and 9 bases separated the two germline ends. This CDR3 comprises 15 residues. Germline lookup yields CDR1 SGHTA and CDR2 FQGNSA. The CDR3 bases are TGTGCCAGCAGCTTTAACAGGAGGAACACCGGGGAGCTGTTTTTT. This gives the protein CASSFNRRNTGELFF.

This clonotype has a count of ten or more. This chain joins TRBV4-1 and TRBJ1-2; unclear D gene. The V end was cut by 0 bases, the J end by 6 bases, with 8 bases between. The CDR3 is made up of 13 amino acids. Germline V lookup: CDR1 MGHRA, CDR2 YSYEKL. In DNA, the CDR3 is TGCGCCAGCAGCCAAGATCAACCCAATGGCTACACCTTC. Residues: CASSQDQPNGYTF.

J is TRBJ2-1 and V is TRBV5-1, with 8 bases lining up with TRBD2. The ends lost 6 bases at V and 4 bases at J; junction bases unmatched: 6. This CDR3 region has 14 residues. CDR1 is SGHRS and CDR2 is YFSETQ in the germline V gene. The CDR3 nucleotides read TGCGCCAGCACCCACGGGGGGGGTTACAATGAGCAGTTCTTC. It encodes CASTHGGGYNEQFF.

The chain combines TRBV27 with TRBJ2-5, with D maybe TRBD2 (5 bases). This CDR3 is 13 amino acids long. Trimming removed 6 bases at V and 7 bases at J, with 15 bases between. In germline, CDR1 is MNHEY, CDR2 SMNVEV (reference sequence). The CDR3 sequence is CASRTWPEGTQYF. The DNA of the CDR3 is TGTGCCAGCAGGACGTGGCCAGAGGGGACCCAGTACTTC.

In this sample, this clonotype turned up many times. The chain's CDR3 is CASSLRTGDGYGYTF. DNA for the CDR3: TGTGCCAGCAGCCTCCGGACAGGGGACGGCTATGGCTACACCTTC. This chain joins TRBV6-1 and TRBJ1-2; 9 bases map to TRBD1. Germline values: CDR1 MNHNS, CDR2 SASEGT. V shed 6 bases, J shed 4 bases, and the junction held 9 bases outside the gene matches. This CDR3 spans 15 amino acids.

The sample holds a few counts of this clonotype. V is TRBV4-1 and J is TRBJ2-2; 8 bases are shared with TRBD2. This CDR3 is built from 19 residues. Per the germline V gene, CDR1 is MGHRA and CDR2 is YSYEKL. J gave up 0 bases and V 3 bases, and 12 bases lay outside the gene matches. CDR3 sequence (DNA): TGCGCCAGCAGCCAGATGGGGCTAGCGGGCGAAACGAACACCGGGGAGCTGTTTTTT. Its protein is CASSQMGLAGETNTGELFF.

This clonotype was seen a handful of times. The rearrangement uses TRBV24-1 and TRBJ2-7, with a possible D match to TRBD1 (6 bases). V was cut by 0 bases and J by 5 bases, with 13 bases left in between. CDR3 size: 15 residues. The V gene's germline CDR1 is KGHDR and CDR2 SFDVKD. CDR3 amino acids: CATSDLRAGVHEQYF. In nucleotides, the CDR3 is TGTGCCACCAGTGATTTGCGGGCAGGGGTGCACGAGCAGTACTTC.

The CDR3 sequence is CASSQFQLPEEQYF. CDR3 DNA: TGCGCCAGCAGCCAATTTCAGCTCCCGGAGGAGCAGTACTTC. The chain joins TRBV4-1 to TRBJ2-7; D remains ambiguous. The germline V gene encodes CDR1 MGHRA and CDR2 YSYEKL. The germline V and J ends were trimmed by 2 bases and 7 bases, with 15 bases remaining between them. The CDR3 covers 14 residues.